The following is a TCR beta chain sequence with its context. What it recognizes is unknown. The record originates from a study of OX40 agonist ivuxolimab in advanced cancers. On the study more broadly: Patients were dosed with the agonistic anti-OX40 (CD134) antibody ivuxolimab. In three patients, partial responses were observed, one with hepatocellular carcinoma and two with cutaneous melanoma.

Profiling relied on immunoSEQ multiplex PCR, and the TCRdb table lists in-frame clones only, not all of them. The sample contains 15,000 to 25,000 clones, about 77% of which appear only once. Germline V CDR1 and CDR2: SGHVS, FNYEAQ. The CDR3 runs 12 residues. V dropped 8 bases and J dropped 8 bases, with 13 bases sitting between them. Study observations and caveats: The authors did not determine the antigen specificity of the expanded peripheral T cells. Several nonresponders also turned out to have low normalized T-cell clonal expansion.

The source was CD4+ or CD8+ T cells sorted from blood, collected in a trial of the OX40 agonist ivuxolimab. This clonotype originated in an adult with an advanced solid tumor such as melanoma, head and neck, liver or kidney cancer. The V and J genes are TRBV7-6 and TRBJ2-1, with D possibly being TRBD2 (5 bases). CDR3 region: CASGDYKYEQFF. CDR3 nucleotide sequence: TGTGCCAGCGGAGACTACAAATATGAGCAGTTCTTC.